Listed below are T cell receptor beta chains from one sample, sequenced in a study of pediatric ulcerative colitis. Produced via immunoSEQ multiplex PCR; TCRdb's table is partial and in-frame only. Found here are about 64,000 clones, 77% of them singletons; the top ten hold around 5.2%. The sequencing input was blood. The receptors were gathered from a boy aged 10-17 years with moderate ulcerative colitis. The CDR3 runs from the conserved cysteine through the conserved F or W. A D gene is named only where the DNA matches it firmly. Size is stated for part of the rows, as once, few or many counts, or as a class when the clone is expanded.

abundance: .; j_gene: TRBJ2-3; d_gene: TRBD2; v_gene: TRBV7-9; CDR3nt: TGTGCCAGCAGCTGGACCTTAGCGGGGGGCCCAGATACGCAGTATTTT; CDR3aa: CASSWTLAGGPDTQYF
abundance: .; j_gene: TRBJ1-2; d_gene: .; v_gene: TRBV27; CDR3nt: TGTGCCAGCAGTTTCCGACAGAACTATGGCTACACCTTC; CDR3aa: CASSFRQNYGYTF
abundance: .; j_gene: TRBJ2-7; d_gene: TRBD2; v_gene: TRBV2; CDR3nt: TGTGCCAGAGGAATCAGCGGGACCCTATCCTACGAGCAGTACTTC; CDR3aa: CARGISGTLSYEQYF
abundance: .; j_gene: TRBJ2-5; d_gene: .; v_gene: TRBV7-2; CDR3nt: TGTGCCAGCAGCTTATCCGTCCGGGACTCCAAAGAGACCCAGTACTTC; CDR3aa: CASSLSVRDSKETQYF
abundance: .; j_gene: TRBJ2-1; d_gene: .; v_gene: TRBV7-9; CDR3nt: TGTGCCAGCAGCTTAGATTTGGACGACGAGAAGCAGTTCTTC; CDR3aa: CASSLDLDDEKQFF
abundance: .; j_gene: TRBJ2-3; d_gene: .; v_gene: TRBV30; CDR3nt: TGTGCCTGGACCTCCACGGGGCTCACAGATACGCAGTATTTT; CDR3aa: CAWTSTGLTDTQYF
abundance: .; j_gene: TRBJ2-7; d_gene: TRBD1; v_gene: TRBV7-9; CDR3nt: TGTGCCAGCAGCTACGTCCGGACAGGGGCCAACGAGCAGTACTTC; CDR3aa: CASSYVRTGANEQYF
abundance: .; j_gene: TRBJ2-3; d_gene: TRBD2; v_gene: TRBV5-1; CDR3nt: TGCGCCAGCAGCCCCGGACTAGCGGGGGGTCTCACAGATACGCAGTATTTT; CDR3aa: CASSPGLAGGLTDTQYF
abundance: .; j_gene: TRBJ1-6; d_gene: .; v_gene: TRBV7-2; CDR3nt: TGTGCCAGCAGCTTAGTTCAGGACTCGAATTCACCCCTCCACTTT; CDR3aa: CASSLVQDSNSPLHF
abundance: few; j_gene: TRBJ1-1; d_gene: TRBD1; v_gene: TRBV5-1; CDR3nt: TGCGCCAGCAGCAGGGACAGGATAGGGACTGAAGCTTTCTTT; CDR3aa: CASSRDRIGTEAFF
abundance: .; j_gene: TRBJ1-3; d_gene: TRBD1; v_gene: TRBV9; CDR3nt: TGTGCCAGCAGCGTGGACAGGGGGCGACAAGGAAACACCATATATTTT; CDR3aa: CASSVDRGRQGNTIYF
abundance: .; j_gene: TRBJ2-3; d_gene: .; v_gene: TRBV7-3; CDR3nt: TGTGCCAGCAGCTTAAGCGGCCTCGTCACAGATACGCAGTATTTT; CDR3aa: CASSLSGLVTDTQYF
abundance: .; j_gene: TRBJ2-1; d_gene: TRBD1; v_gene: TRBV9; CDR3nt: TGTGCCAGCAGCGTAGGGACAGGGGGGTACAATGAGCAGTTCTTC; CDR3aa: CASSVGTGGYNEQFF
abundance: once; j_gene: TRBJ2-7; d_gene: .; v_gene: TRBV5-1; CDR3nt: TGCGCCAGCAGTTCGACAGGTAACTACGAGCAGTACTTC; CDR3aa: CASSSTGNYEQYF
abundance: .; j_gene: TRBJ1-3; d_gene: .; v_gene: TRBV6-4; CDR3nt: TGTGCCAGCAGTCTCGGAGCTGGAAACACCATATATTTT; CDR3aa: CASSLGAGNTIYF
abundance: .; j_gene: TRBJ2-1; d_gene: TRBD1; v_gene: TRBV6-1; CDR3nt: TGTGCCAGCAGTGGGAGACAGGGGCTTTACAATGAGCAGTTCTTC; CDR3aa: CASSGRQGLYNEQFF
abundance: .; j_gene: TRBJ1-1; d_gene: .; v_gene: TRBV19; CDR3nt: TGTGCCAGTAGTATAGCAAGCCGACGGCCTGTGAACACTGAAGCTTTCTTT; CDR3aa: CASSIASRRPVNTEAFF
abundance: .; j_gene: TRBJ2-5; d_gene: TRBD1; v_gene: TRBV7-9; CDR3nt: TGTGCCAGCAGCCCCGGCGCAGGGGGGACCCAGTACTTC; CDR3aa: CASSPGAGGTQYF
abundance: .; j_gene: TRBJ1-1; d_gene: .; v_gene: TRBV6-4; CDR3nt: TGTGCCAGCAGTGCAACAGTGAACACTGAAGCTTTCTTT; CDR3aa: CASSATVNTEAFF
abundance: .; j_gene: TRBJ1-1; d_gene: TRBD1; v_gene: TRBV12-5; CDR3nt: TGTGCTAGTGGACCAACAGGGGGCGAGAACACTGAAGCTTTCTTT; CDR3aa: CASGPTGGENTEAFF
abundance: .; j_gene: TRBJ1-1; d_gene: .; v_gene: TRBV30; CDR3nt: TGTGCCCGTAACAGGGTTAACACTGAAGCTTTCTTT; CDR3aa: CARNRVNTEAFF
abundance: .; j_gene: TRBJ2-3; d_gene: .; v_gene: TRBV5-4; CDR3nt: TGTGCCAGCAGCTTGGGGCCTCGGAGCGGAACGACCACAGATACGCAGTATTTT; CDR3aa: CASSLGPRSGTTTDTQYF
abundance: .; j_gene: TRBJ2-2; d_gene: .; v_gene: TRBV7-2; CDR3nt: TGTGCCAGCAGCTTATCTCGGGGAACCGGGGAGCTGTTTTTT; CDR3aa: CASSLSRGTGELFF
abundance: .; j_gene: TRBJ2-5; d_gene: .; v_gene: TRBV5-1; CDR3nt: TGCGCCAGCAGAGCCCAAGAGACCCAGTACTTC; CDR3aa: CASRAQETQYF
abundance: .; j_gene: TRBJ1-4; d_gene: .; v_gene: TRBV29-1; CDR3nt: TGCAGCGGCCTTCTTAGGACTGTCCAGGAAAAACTGTTTTTT; CDR3aa: CSGLLRTVQEKLFF
abundance: .; j_gene: TRBJ2-5; d_gene: .; v_gene: TRBV19; CDR3nt: TGTGCCAGTAGTACAAACCGGGACGGAGACCAAGAGACCCAGTACTTC; CDR3aa: CASSTNRDGDQETQYF
abundance: .; j_gene: TRBJ1-2; d_gene: .; v_gene: TRBV14; CDR3nt: TGTGCCAGCAGCCAAAATAGGAAACCAACCTACGGGGGCTACACCTTC; CDR3aa: CASSQNRKPTYGGYTF
abundance: .; j_gene: TRBJ2-7; d_gene: TRBD1; v_gene: TRBV5-4; CDR3nt: TGTGCCAGCAGCTCACCGGGACAGGGGGCTTCCGAGCAGTACTTC; CDR3aa: CASSSPGQGASEQYF
abundance: .; j_gene: TRBJ1-1; d_gene: .; v_gene: TRBV29-1; CDR3nt: TGCAGCGTTGCTCGGCAGGGCAACACTGAAGCTTTCTTT; CDR3aa: CSVARQGNTEAFF
abundance: few; j_gene: TRBJ2-7; d_gene: .; v_gene: TRBV27; CDR3nt: TGTGCCAGCAGCCAATTCTATTCGTGGGGGAGCTCCTACGAGCAGTACTTC; CDR3aa: CASSQFYSWGSSYEQYF
abundance: .; j_gene: TRBJ2-7; d_gene: .; v_gene: TRBV10-3; CDR3nt: TGTGCCATCAGTCGACCCGGTTCCTACGAGCAGTACTTC; CDR3aa: CAISRPGSYEQYF
abundance: .; j_gene: TRBJ1-1; d_gene: .; v_gene: TRBV5-4; CDR3nt: TGTGCCAGCAGCCCTAGAGTTACGAACACTGAAGCTTTCTTT; CDR3aa: CASSPRVTNTEAFF
abundance: .; j_gene: TRBJ1-3; d_gene: TRBD1; v_gene: TRBV19; CDR3nt: TGTGCCAGTAGTATATACAGGGGATACTCGAACACCATATATTTT; CDR3aa: CASSIYRGYSNTIYF
abundance: .; j_gene: TRBJ2-3; d_gene: .; v_gene: TRBV6-6; CDR3nt: TGTGCCAGCAGTTACTCCCCGCTGATAAGCACAGATACGCAGTATTTT; CDR3aa: CASSYSPLISTDTQYF
abundance: once; j_gene: TRBJ1-2; d_gene: .; v_gene: TRBV5-4; CDR3nt: TGTGCCAGCAGCTTGGAGGCAGGGGCTGGCTACACCTTC; CDR3aa: CASSLEAGAGYTF
abundance: .; j_gene: TRBJ2-5; d_gene: .; v_gene: TRBV5-5; CDR3nt: TGTGCCAGCAGCTTGTCCGGGATTGAAAAGACCCAGTACTTC; CDR3aa: CASSLSGIEKTQYF
abundance: .; j_gene: TRBJ2-5; d_gene: TRBD1; v_gene: TRBV7-2; CDR3nt: TGTGCCAGCAGCTCCCAGACAGGGACACAAGAGACCCAGTACTTC; CDR3aa: CASSSQTGTQETQYF
abundance: .; j_gene: TRBJ2-7; d_gene: TRBD1; v_gene: TRBV6-5; CDR3nt: TGTGCCAGCAGTTACTCGACCGGGACAGTCTACGAGCAGTACTTC; CDR3aa: CASSYSTGTVYEQYF
abundance: .; j_gene: TRBJ1-1; d_gene: .; v_gene: TRBV28; CDR3nt: TGTGCCAGCAGTTTGGGACACCTCACTGAAGCTTTCTTT; CDR3aa: CASSLGHLTEAFF
abundance: .; j_gene: TRBJ2-7; d_gene: .; v_gene: TRBV18; CDR3nt: TGTGCCAGCTCACCGAGAGGTGGCGAGCAGTACTTC; CDR3aa: CASSPRGGEQYF
abundance: .; j_gene: TRBJ1-4; d_gene: .; v_gene: TRBV7-9; CDR3nt: TGTGCCAGCAGCTCCGACGGTGCAACTAATGAAAAACTGTTTTTT; CDR3aa: CASSSDGATNEKLFF
abundance: .; j_gene: TRBJ1-5; d_gene: .; v_gene: TRBV7-2; CDR3nt: TGTGCCAGCAGCTTATTGGGCGGCCAGCCCCAGCATTTT; CDR3aa: CASSLLGGQPQHF
abundance: .; j_gene: TRBJ2-1; d_gene: .; v_gene: TRBV13; CDR3nt: TGTGCCAGCAGCTTAGCGGGGGAATCCTACAATGAGCAGTTCTTC; CDR3aa: CASSLAGESYNEQFF
abundance: .; j_gene: TRBJ2-7; d_gene: TRBD2; v_gene: TRBV15; CDR3nt: TGTGCCACCAGCAACCGCCCTGGCGGGAGATACCACGAGCAGTACTTC; CDR3aa: CATSNRPGGRYHEQYF